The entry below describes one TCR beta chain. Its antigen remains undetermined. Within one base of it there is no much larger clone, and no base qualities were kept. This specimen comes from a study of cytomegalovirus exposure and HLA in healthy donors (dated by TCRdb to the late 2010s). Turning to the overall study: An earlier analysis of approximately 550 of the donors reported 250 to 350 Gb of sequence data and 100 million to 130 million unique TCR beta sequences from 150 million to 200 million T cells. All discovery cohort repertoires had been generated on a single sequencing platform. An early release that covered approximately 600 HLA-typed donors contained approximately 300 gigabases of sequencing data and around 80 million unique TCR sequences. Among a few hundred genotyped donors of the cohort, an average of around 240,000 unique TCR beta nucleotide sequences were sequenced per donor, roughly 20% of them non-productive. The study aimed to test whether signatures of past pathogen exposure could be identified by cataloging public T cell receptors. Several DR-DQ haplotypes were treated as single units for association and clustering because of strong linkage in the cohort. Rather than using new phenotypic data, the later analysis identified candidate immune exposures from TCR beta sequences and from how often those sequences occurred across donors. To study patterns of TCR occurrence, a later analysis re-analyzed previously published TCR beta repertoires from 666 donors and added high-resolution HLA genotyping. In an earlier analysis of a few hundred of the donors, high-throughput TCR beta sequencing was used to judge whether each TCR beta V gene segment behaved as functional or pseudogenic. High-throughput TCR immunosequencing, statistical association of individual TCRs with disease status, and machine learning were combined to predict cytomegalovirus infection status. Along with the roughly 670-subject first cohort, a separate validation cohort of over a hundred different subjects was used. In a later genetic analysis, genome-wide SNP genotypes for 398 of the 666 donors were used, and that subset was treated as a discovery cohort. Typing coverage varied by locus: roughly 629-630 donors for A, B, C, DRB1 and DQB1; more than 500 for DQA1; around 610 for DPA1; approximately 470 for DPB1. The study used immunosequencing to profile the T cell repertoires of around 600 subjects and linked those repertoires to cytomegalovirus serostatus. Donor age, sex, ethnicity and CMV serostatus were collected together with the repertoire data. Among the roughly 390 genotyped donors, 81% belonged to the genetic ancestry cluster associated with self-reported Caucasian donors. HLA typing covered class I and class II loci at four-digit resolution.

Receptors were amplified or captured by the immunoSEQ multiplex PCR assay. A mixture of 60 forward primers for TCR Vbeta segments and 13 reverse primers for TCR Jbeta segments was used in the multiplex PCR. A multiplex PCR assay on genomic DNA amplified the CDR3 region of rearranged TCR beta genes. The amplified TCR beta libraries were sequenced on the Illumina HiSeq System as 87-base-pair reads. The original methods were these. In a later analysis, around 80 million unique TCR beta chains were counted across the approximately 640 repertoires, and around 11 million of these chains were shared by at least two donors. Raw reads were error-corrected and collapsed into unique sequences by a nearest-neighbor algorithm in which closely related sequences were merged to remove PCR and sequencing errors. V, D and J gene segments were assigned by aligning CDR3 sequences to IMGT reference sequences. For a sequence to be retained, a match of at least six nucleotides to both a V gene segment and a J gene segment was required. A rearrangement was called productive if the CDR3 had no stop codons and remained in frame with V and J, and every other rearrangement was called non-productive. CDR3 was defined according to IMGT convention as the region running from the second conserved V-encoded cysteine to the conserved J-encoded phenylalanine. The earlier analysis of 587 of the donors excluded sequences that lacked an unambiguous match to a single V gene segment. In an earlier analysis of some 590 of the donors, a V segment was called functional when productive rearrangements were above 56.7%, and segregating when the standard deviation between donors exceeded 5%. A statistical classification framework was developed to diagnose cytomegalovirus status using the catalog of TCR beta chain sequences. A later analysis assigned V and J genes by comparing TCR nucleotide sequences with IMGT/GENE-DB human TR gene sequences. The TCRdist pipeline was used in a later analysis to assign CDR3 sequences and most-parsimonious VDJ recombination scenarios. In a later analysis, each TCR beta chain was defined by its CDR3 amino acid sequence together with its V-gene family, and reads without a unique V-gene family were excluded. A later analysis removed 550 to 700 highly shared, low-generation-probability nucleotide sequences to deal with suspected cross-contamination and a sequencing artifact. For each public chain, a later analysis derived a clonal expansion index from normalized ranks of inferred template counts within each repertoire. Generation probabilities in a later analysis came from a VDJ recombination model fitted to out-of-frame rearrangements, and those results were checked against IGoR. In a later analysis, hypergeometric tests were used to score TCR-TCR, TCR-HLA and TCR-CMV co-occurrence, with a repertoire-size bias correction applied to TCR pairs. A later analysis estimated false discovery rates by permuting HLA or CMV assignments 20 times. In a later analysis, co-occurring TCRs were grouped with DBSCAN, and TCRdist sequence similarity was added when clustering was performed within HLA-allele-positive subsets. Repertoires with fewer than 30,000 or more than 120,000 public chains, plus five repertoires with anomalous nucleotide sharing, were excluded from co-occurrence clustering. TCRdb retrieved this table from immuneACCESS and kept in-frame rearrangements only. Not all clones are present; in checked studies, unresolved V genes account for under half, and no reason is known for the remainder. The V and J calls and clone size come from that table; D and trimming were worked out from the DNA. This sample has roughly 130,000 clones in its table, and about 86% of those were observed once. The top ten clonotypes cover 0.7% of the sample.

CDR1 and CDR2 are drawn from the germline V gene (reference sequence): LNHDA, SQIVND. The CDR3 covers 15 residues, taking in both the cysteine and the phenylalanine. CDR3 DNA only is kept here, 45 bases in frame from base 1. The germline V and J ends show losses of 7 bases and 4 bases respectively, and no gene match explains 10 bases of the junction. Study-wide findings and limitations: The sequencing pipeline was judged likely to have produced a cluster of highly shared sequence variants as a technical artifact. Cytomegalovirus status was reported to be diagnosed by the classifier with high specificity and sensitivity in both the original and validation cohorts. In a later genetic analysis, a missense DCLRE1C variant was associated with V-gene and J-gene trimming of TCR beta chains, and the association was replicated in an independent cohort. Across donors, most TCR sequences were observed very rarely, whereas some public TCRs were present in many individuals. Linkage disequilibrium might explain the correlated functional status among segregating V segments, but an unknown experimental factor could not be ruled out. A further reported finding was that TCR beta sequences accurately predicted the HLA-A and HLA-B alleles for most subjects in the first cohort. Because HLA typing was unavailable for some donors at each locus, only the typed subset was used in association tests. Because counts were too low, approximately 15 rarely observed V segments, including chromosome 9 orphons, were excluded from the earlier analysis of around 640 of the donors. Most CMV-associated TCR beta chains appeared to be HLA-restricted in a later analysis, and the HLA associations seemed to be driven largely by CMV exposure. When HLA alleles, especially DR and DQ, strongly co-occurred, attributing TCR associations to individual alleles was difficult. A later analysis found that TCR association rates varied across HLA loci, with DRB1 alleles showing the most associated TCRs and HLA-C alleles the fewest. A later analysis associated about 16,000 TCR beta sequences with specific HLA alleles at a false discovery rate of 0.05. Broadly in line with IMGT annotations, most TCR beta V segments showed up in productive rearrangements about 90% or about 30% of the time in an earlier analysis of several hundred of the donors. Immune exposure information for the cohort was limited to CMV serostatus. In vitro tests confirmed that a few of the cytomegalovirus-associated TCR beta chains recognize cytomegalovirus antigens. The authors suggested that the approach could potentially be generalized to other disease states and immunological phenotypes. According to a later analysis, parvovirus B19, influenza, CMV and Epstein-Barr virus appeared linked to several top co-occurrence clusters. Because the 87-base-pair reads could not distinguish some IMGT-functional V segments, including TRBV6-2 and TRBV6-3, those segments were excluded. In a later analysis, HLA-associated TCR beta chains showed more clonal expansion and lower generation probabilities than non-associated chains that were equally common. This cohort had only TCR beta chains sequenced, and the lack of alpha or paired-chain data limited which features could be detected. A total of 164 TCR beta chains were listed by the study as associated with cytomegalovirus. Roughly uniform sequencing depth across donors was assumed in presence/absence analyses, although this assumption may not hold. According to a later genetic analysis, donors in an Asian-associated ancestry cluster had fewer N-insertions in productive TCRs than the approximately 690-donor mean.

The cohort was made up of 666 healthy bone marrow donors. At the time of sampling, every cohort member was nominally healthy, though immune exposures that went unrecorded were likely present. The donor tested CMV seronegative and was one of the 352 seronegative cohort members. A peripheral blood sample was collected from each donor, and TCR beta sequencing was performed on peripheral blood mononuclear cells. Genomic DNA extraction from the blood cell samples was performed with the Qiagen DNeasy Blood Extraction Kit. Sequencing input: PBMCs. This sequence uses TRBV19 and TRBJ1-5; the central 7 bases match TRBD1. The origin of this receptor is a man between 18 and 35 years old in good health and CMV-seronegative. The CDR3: CASKNSGTVNQPQHF. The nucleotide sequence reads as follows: TGTGCCAGTAAGAATTCCGGGACAGTAAATCAGCCCCAGCATTTT. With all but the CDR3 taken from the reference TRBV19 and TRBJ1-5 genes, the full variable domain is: DGGITQSPKYLFRKEGQNVTLSCEQNLNHDAMYWYRQDPGQGLRLIYYSQIVNDFQKGDIAEGYSVSREKKESFPLTVTSAQKNPTAFYLCASKNSGTVNQPQHFGDGTRLSIL.